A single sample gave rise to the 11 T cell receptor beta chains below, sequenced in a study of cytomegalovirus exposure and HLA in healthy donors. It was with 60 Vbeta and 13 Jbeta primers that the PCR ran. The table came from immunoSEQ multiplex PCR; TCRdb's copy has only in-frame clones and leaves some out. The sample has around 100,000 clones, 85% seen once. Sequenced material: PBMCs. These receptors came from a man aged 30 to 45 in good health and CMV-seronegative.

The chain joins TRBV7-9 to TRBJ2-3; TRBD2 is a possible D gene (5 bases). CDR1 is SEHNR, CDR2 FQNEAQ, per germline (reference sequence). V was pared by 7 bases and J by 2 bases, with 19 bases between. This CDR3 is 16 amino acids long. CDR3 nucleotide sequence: TGTGCCAGCACCATCCCAAGCGGCTTATCCACAGATACGCAGTATTTT. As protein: CASTIPSGLSTDTQYF.

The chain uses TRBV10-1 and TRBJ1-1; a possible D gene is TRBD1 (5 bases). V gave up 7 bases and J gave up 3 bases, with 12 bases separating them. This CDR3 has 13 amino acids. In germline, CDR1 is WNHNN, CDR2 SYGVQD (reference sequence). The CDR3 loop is CASNKGRDTEAFF. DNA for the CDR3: TGCGCCAGCAACAAGGGCAGGGACACTGAAGCTTTCTTT.

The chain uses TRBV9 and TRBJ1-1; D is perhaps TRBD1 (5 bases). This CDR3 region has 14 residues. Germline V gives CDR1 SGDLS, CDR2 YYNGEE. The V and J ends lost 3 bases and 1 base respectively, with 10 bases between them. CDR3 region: CASSAWGGNTEAFF. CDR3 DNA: TGTGCCAGCAGCGCGTGGGGGGGGAACACTGAAGCTTTCTTT.

The CDR3 protein is CASSYAEGGYTF. As DNA, the CDR3 is TGTGCCAGCAGTTACGCTGAGGGTGGCTACACCTTC. The chain carries TRBV6-6 and TRBJ1-2; D not resolved. CDR3 length: 12 residues. Germline CDR1 MNHNY, CDR2 SVGAGI (reference sequence). V dropped 2 bases and J dropped 7 bases, with 8 bases sitting between them.

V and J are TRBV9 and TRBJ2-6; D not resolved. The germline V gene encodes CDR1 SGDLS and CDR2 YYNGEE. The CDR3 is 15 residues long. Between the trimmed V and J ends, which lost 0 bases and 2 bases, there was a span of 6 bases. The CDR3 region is CASSVGSTGANVLTF. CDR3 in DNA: TGTGCCAGCAGCGTAGGCAGTACTGGGGCCAACGTCCTGACTTTC.

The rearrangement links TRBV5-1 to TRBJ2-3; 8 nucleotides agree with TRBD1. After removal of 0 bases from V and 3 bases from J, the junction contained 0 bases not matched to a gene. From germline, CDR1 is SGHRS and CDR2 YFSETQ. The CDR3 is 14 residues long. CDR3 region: CASSLDRGTDTQYF. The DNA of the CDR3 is TGCGCCAGCAGCTTGGACAGGGGGACAGATACGCAGTATTTT.

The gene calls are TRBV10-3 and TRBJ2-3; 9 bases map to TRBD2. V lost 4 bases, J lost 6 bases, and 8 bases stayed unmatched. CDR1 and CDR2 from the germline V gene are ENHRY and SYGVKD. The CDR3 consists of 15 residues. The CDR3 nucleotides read TGTGCCATCAGTGTTTCAGCGGGAGGCGCTGATACGCAGTATTTT. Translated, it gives CAISVSAGGADTQYF.

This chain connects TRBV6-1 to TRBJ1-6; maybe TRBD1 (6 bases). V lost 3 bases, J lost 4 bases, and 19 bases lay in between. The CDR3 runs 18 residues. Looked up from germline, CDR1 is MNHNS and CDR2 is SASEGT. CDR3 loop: CASSELMTGTSYNSPLHF. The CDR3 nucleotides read TGTGCCAGCAGTGAGCTCATGACCGGGACATCTTATAATTCACCCCTCCACTTT.

The CDR3 DNA reads as TGTGCCAGCAGCACGGGACAGCCCGGGGAGCTGTTTTTT. Its translation: CASSTGQPGELFF. The rearrangement uses TRBV21-1 and TRBJ2-2; the D call in the table, TRBD1, was not verified against the DNA. TRBV21-1 has pseudogene status. CDR3 length: 13 residues.

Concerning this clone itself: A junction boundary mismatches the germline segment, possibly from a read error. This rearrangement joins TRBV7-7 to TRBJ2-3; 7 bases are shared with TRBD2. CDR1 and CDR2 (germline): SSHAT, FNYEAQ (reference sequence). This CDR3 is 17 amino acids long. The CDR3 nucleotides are TGTGCTAGCAGCTTAGGGGTCGGGGGACTACTTTTCGATACGCAGTATTTT. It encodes CASSLGVGGLLFDTQYF.

CDR3 in amino acids: CASSPRENTRKSNQPQHF. The CDR3, as DNA: TGTGCCAGCAGCCCTAGAGAAAACACCCGGAAGAGCAATCAGCCCCAGCATTTT. The genes are TRBV7-6 and TRBJ1-5; the D is unclear. CDR1 is SGHVS, CDR2 FNYEAQ, per germline. V lost 5 bases and J 1 base, leaving 21 bases between the germline ends. The CDR3 contains 18 residues.